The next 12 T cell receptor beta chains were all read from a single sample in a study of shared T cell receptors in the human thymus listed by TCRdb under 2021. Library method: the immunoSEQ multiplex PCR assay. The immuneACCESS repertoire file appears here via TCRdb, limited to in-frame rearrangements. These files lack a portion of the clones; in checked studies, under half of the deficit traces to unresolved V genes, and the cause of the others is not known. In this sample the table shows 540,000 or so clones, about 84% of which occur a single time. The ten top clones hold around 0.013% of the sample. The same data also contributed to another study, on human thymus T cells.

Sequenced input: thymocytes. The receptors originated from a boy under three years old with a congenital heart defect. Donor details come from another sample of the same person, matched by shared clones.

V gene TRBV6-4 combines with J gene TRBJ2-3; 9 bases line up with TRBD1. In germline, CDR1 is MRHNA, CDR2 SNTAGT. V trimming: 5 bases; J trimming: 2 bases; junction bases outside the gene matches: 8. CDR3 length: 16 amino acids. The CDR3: CASSMGTGNITDTQYF. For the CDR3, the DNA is TGTGCCAGCAGTATGGGGACAGGGAATATCACAGATACGCAGTATTTT.

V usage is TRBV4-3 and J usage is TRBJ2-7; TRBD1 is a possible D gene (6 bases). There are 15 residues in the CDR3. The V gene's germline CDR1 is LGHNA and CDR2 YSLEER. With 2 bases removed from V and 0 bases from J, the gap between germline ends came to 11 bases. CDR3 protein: CASSQSYRASYEQYF. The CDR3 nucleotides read TGCGCCAGCAGCCAATCATACAGGGCCTCCTACGAGCAGTACTTC.

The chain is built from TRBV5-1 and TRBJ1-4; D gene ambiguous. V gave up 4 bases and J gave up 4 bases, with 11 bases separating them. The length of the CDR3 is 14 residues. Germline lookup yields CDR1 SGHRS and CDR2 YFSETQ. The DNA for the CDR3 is TGCGCCAGCAGCCACCTACCCAATAATGAAAAACTGTTTTTT. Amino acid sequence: CASSHLPNNEKLFF. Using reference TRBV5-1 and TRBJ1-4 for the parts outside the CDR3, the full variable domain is KAGVTQTPRYLIKTRGQQVTLSCSPISGHRSVSWYQQTPGQGLQFLFEYFSETQRNKGNFPGRFSGRQFSNSRSEMNVSTLELGDSALYLCASSHLPNNEKLFFGSGTQLSVL.

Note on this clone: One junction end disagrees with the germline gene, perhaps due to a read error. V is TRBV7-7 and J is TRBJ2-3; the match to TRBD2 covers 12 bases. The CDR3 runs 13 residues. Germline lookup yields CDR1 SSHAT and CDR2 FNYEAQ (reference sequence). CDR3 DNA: TGTGCTAGCAGTCCTAGCGGGAGGGCTACGCAGTATTTT. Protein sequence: CASSPSGRATQYF.

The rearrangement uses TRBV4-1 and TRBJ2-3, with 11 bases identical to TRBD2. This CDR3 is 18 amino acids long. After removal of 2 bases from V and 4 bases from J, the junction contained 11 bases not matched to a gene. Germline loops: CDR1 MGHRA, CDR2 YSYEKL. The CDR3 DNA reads TGCGCCAGCAGCCAAAGGGGGGTAGCGGGAGGGTTTGCAGATACGCAGTATTTT. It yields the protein CASSQRGVAGGFADTQYF.

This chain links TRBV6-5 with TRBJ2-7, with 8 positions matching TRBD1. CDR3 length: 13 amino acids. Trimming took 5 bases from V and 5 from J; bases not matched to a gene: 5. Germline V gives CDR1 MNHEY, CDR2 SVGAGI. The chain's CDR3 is CASSTDRGDEQYF. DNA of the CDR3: TGTGCCAGCAGTACAGACAGGGGCGACGAGCAGTACTTC.

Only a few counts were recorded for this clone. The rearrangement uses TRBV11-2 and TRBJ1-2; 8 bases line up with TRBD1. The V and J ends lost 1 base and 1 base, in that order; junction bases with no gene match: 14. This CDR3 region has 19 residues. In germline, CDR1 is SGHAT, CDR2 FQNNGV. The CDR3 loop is CASSLAGPTGAWGNYGYTF. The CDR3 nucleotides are TGTGCCAGCAGCTTAGCCGGGCCGACAGGGGCCTGGGGTAACTATGGCTACACCTTC.

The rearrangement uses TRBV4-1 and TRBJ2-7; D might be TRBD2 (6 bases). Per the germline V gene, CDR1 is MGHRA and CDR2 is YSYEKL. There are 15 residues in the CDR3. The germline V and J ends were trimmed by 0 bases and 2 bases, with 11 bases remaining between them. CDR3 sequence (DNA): TGCGCCAGCAGCCAAGAAGGAACGGGAGCCTACGAGCAGTACTTC. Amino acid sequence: CASSQEGTGAYEQYF.

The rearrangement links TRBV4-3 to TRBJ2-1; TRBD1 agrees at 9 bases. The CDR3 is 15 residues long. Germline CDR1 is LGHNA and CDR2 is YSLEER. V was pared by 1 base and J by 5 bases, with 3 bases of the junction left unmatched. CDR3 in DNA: TGCGCCAGCAGCCAAGGAGGGGACAGGGACAATGAGCAGTTCTTC. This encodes CASSQGGDRDNEQFF.

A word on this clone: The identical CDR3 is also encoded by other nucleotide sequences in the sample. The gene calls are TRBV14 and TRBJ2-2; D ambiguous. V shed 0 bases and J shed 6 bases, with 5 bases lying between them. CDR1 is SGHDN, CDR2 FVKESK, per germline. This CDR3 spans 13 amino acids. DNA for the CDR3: TGTGCCAGCAGCCAAGACTCCGCCGGGGAGCTGTTTTTT. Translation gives CASSQDSAGELFF.

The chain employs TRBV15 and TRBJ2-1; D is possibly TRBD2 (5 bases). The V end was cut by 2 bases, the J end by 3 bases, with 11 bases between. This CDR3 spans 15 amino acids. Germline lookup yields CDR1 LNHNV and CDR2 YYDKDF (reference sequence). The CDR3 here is CATSRKTGIYNEQFF. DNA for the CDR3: TGTGCCACCAGCAGAAAGACCGGGATCTACAATGAGCAGTTCTTC.

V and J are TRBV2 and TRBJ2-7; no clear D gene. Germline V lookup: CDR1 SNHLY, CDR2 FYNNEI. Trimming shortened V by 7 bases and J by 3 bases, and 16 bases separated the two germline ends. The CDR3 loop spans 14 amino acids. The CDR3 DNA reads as TGTGCCAGCAAAAAAGCGCGACCCTTCTACGAGCAGTACTTC. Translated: CASKKARPFYEQYF.